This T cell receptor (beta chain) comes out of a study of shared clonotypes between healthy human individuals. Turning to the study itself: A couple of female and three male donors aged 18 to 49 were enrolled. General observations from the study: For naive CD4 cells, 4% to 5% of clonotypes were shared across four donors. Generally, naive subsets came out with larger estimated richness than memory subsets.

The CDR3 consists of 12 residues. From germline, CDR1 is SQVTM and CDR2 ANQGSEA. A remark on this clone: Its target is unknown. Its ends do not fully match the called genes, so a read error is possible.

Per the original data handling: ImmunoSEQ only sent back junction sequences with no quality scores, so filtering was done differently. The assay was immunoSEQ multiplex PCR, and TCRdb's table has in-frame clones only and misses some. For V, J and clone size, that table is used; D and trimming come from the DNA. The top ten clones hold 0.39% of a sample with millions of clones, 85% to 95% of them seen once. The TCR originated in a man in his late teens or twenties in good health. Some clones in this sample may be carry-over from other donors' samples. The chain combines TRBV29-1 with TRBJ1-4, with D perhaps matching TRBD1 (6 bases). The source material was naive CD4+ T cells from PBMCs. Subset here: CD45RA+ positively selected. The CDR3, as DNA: TGCAGCGTAGGGGGAGATGTTACAGCGGAGATATTT. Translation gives CSVGGDVTAEIF. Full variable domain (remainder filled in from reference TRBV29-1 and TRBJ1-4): SAVISQKPSRDICQRGTSLTIQCQVDSQVTMMFWYRQQPGQSLTLIATANQGSEATYESGFVIDKFPISRPNLTFSTLTVSNMSPEDSSIYLCSVGGDVTAEIFGSGTQLSVL.